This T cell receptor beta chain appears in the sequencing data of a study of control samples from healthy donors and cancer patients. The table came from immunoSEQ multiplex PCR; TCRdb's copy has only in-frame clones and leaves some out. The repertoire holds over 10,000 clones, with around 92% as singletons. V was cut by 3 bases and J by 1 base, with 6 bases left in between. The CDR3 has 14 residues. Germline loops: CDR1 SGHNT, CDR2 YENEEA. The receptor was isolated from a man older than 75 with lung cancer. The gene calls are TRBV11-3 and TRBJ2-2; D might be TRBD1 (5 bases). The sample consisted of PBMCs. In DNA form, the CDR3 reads TGTGCCAGCAGCTTTCAGGGGAACACCGGGGAGCTGTTTTTT. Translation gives CASSFQGNTGELFF.